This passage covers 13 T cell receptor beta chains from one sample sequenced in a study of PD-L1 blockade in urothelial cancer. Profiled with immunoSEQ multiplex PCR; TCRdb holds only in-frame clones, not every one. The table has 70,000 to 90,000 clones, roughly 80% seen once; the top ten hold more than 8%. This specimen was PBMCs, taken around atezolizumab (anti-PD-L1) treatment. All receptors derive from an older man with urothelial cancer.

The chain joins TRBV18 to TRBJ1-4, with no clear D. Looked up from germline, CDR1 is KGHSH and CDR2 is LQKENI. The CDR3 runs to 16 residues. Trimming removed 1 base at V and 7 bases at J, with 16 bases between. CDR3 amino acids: CASSPRVRPSGEKLFF. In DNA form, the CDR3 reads TGTGCCAGCTCACCACGAGTACGGCCGTCGGGTGAAAAACTGTTTTTT.

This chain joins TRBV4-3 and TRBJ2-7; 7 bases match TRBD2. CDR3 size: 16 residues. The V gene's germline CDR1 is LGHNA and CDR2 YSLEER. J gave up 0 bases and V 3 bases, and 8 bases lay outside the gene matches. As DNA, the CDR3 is TGCGCCAGCAGCCAGGGTTGGGGGAGGGGCTCCTACGAGCAGTACTTC. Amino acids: CASSQGWGRGSYEQYF.

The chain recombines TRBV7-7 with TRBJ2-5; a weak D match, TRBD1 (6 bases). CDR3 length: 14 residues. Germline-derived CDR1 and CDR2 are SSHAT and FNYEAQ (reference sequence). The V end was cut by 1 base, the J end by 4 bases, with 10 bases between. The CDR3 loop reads CASSLDRGGETQYF. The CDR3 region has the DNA TGTGCCAGCAGCTTAGATCGAGGGGGAGAGACCCAGTACTTC.

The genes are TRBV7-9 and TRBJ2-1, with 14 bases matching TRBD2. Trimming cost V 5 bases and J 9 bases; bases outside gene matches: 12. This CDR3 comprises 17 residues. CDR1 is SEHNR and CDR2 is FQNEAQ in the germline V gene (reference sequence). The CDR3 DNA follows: TGTGCCAGCAGCCGCCTACCGACTAGCGGGGGGGCGGTTGAGCAGTTCTTC. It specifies CASSRLPTSGGAVEQFF.

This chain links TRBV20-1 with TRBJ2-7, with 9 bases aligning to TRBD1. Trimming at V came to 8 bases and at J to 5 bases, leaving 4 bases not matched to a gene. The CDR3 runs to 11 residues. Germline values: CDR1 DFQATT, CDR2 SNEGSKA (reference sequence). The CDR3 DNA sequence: TGCAGTCTAAGACAGGGGGACGAGCAGTACTTC. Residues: CSLRQGDEQYF.

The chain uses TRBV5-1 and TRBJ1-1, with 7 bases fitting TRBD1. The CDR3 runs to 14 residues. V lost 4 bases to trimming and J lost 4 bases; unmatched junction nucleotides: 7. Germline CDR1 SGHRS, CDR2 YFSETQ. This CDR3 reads CASSSSTGVTEAFF. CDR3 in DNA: TGCGCCAGCAGCAGTTCTACAGGGGTCACTGAAGCTTTCTTT.

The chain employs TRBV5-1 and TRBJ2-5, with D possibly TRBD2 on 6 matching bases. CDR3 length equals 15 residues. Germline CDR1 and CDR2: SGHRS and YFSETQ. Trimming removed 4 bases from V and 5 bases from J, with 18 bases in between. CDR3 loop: CASSTAGSGGETQYF. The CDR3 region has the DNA TGCGCCAGCAGCACGGCCGGGTCCGGGGGTGAGACCCAGTACTTC.

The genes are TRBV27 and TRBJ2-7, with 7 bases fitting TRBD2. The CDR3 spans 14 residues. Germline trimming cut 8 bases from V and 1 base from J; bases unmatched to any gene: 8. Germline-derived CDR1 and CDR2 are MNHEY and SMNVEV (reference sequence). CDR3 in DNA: TGTGCCAGCGGCCAAATGGGGGGGTCCTACGAGCAGTACTTC. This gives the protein CASGQMGGSYEQYF.

CDR3 residues: CASRYRGPDTGELFF. DNA of the CDR3: TGTGCCAGCAGGTACAGGGGGCCGGACACCGGGGAGCTGTTTTTT. This chain joins TRBV4-2 and TRBJ2-2, with 9 nucleotides matching TRBD1. The V gene end was trimmed by 6 bases and the J gene end by 3 bases; junction bases not matched to a gene: 5. Looked up from germline, CDR1 is LGHNA and CDR2 is YNFKEQ. The CDR3 consists of 15 residues.

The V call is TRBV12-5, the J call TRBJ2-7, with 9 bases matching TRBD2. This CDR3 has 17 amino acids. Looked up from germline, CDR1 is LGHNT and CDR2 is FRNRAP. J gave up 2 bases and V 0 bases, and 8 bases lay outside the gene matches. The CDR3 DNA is TGTGCTAGTGGTTTGGTAGTAATAGCGGGAGTAGCCTACGAGCAGTACTTC. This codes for CASGLVVIAGVAYEQYF.

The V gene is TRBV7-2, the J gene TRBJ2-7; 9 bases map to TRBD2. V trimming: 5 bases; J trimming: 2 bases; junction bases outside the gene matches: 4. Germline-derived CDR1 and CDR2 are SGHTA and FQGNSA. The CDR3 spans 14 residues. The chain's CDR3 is CASSQTSGPYEQYF. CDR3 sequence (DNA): TGTGCCAGCAGCCAGACTAGCGGTCCCTACGAGCAGTACTTC.

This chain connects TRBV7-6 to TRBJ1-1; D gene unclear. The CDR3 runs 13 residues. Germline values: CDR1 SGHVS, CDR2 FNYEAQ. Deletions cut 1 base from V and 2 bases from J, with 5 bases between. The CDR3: CASSLGTNTEAFF. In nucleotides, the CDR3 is TGTGCCAGCAGCTTAGGAACAAACACTGAAGCTTTCTTT.

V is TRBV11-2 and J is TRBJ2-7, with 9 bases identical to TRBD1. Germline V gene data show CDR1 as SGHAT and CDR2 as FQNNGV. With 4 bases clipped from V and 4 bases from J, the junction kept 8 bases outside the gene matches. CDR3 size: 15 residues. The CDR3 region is CASSSTGTGIYEQYF. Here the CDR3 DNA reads TGTGCCAGCAGCTCTACCGGGACAGGGATTTACGAGCAGTACTTC.